This TCR beta chain stems from a study of CD8+ T cells in alopecia areata. This CDR3 contains 11 residues. V gave up 2 bases and J gave up 6 bases, with 3 bases separating them. The germline CDR1 and CDR2 sequences are SGHRS and YFSETQ. Treatment given: oral pan-JAK inhibitor, 5-10 mg twice daily. Extraction of RNA preceded its reverse transcription into cDNA, which served as the sequencing template. Assay: immunoSEQ multiplex PCR; the TCRdb copy retains only in-frame clones and omits some. Of fewer than 110,000 clones listed, 55% to 70% were seen once; the top ten hold 16%. The V call is TRBV5-1, the J call TRBJ2-1; the D is unclear. The source of this sequence is a human donor with alopecia areata. Sequencing used CD8+ T cells sorted from blood, obtained between weeks 55 and 65, from a patient treated with tofacitinib. CDR3: CASSFANEQFF. CDR3 in DNA: TGCGCCAGCAGCTTCGCCAATGAGCAGTTCTTC.